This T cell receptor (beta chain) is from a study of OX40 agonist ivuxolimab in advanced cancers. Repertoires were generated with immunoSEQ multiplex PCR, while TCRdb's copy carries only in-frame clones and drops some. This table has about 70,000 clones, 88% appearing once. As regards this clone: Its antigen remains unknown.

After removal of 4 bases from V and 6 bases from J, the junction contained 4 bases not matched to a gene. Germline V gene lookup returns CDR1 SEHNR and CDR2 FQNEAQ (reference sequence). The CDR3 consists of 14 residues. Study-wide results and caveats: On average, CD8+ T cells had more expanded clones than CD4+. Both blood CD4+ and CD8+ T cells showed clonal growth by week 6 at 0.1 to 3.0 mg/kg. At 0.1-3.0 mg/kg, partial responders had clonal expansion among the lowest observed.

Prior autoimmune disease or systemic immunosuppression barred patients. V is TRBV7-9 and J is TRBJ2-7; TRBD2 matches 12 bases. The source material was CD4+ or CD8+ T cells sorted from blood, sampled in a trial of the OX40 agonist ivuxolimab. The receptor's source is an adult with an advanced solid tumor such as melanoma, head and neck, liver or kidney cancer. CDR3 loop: CASSYGTSGFEQYF. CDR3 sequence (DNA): TGTGCCAGCAGCTACGGGACTAGCGGGTTCGAGCAGTACTTC.